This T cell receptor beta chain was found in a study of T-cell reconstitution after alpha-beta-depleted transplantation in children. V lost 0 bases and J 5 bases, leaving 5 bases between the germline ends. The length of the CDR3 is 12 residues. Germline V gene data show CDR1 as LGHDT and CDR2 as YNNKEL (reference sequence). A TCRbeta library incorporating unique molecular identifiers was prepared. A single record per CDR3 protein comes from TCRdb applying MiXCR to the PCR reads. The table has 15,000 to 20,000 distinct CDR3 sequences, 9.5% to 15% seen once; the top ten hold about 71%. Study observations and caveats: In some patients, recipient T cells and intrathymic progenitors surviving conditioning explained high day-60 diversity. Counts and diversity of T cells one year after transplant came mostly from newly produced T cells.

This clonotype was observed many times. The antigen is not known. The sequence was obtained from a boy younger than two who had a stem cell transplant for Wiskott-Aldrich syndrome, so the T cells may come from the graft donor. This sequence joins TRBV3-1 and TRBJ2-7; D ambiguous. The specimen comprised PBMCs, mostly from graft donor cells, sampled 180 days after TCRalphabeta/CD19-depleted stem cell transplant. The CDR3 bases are TGTGCCAGCAGCCAAGAGGAGCACGAGCAGTACTTC. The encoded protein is CASSQEEHEQYF.